What follows is one TCR beta chain and its context. Its antigen is unknown. Per the germline V gene, CDR1 is LNHDA and CDR2 is SQIVND (reference sequence). The CDR3 covers 14 residues. With 4 bases removed from V and 9 bases from J, the gap between germline ends came to 16 bases. Assay used: immunoSEQ multiplex PCR; TCRdb lists only in-frame clones, some missing. The data show 80,000 or so clones, with roughly 87% seen just once and approximately 1.6% held by the top ten. This specimen comes from a study of T cell responses to AZD1222 COVID-19 vaccine. Findings and limits, study-wide: Seropositive at baseline were only a handful of AZD1222 recipients. The donors showed a predominance of white British ancestry and of females, with possible underestimation of clonal diversity.

Here the sequenced sample was peripheral blood, taken on day 0 of AZD1222 vaccination. This TCR derives from an adult in good health. The chain carries TRBV19 and TRBJ1-5; possible D gene TRBD1, 5 bases. CDR3 sequence reads: CASSTGDRIGPQHF. The CDR3 DNA follows: TGTGCCAGTAGTACGGGAGACAGAATCGGGCCCCAGCATTTT.